This TCR beta chain was profiled in a study of T-cell reconstitution after alpha-beta-depleted transplantation in children. Researchers prepared the TCRbeta library using unique molecular identifiers, the study reports. MiXCR was run by TCRdb on the PCR reads, yielding one entry per CDR3 protein. The data contain 350,000 to 400,000 distinct CDR3 sequences, 13% of them singletons. CDR3 length equals 14 residues. V gave up 7 bases and J gave up 11 bases; unmatched junction bases: 9. V is TRBV12-3 or TRBV12-4 and J is TRBJ2-6, with 9 bases matching TRBD1. This receptor was identified in a human donor who donated a stem cell graft to a child with Fanconi anemia. The sample consisted of PBMCs, taken from the stem cell graft. The CDR3 sequence: CASIPGTGFDVLTF. In nucleotides, the CDR3 is TGTGCCAGCATCCCCGGGACAGGGTTCGACGTCCTGACTTTC.